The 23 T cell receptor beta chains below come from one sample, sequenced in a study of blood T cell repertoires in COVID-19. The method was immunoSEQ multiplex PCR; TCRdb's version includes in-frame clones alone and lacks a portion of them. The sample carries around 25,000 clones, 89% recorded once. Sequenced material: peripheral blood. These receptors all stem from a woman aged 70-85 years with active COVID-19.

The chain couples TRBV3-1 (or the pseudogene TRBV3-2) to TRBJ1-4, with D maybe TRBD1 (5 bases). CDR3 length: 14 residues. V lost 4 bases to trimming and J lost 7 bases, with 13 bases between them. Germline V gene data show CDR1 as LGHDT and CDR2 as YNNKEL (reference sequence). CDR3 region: CASSPSGVGEKLFF. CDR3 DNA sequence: TGTGCCAGCAGCCCTTCGGGGGTTGGTGAAAAACTGTTTTTT.

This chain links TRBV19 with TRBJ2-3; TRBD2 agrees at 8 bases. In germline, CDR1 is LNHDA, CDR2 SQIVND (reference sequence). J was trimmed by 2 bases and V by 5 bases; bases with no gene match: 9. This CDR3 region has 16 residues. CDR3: CASSRRGSGNTDTQYF. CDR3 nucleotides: TGTGCCAGTAGTCGGCGGGGTAGCGGGAACACAGATACGCAGTATTTT.

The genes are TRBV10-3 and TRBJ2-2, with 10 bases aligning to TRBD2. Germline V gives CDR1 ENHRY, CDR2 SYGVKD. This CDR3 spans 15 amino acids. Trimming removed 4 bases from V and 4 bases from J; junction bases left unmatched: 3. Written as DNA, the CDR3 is TGTGCCATCAGTGTTAGCGGGGGGCCCACCGGGGAGCTGTTTTTT. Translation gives CAISVSGGPTGELFF.

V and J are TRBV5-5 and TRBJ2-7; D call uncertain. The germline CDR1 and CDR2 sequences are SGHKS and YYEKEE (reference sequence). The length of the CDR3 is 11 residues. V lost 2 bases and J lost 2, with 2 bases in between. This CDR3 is CASSFAYEQYF. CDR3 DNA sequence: TGTGCCAGCAGCTTCGCCTACGAGCAGTACTTC. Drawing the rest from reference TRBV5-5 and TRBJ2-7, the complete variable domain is DAGVTQSPTHLIKTRGQQVTLRCSPISGHKSVSWYQQVLGQGPQFIFQYYEKEERGRGNFPDRFSARQFPNYSSELNVNALLLGDSALYLCASSFAYEQYFGPGTRLTVT.

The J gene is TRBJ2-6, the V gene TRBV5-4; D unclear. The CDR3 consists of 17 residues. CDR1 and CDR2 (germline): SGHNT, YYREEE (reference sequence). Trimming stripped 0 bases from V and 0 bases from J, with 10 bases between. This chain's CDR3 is CASSLGQGPSGANVLTF. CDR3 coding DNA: TGTGCCAGCAGCTTGGGACAAGGCCCCTCTGGGGCCAACGTCCTGACTTTC.

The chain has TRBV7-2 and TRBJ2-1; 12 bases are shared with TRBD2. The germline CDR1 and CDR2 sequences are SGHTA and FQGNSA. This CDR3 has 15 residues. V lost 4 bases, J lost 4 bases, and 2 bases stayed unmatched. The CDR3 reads CASSSLAGGYNEQFF. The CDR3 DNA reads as TGTGCCAGCAGCTCCCTAGCGGGGGGGTACAATGAGCAGTTCTTC.

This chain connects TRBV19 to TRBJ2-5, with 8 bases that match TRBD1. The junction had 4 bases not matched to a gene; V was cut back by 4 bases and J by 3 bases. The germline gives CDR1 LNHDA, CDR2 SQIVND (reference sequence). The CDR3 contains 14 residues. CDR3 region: CASSTGGYEETQYF. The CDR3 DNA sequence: TGTGCCAGTAGTACAGGGGGCTACGAAGAGACCCAGTACTTC.

As DNA, the CDR3 is TGTGCCAGCAGCGGGGACAGGGTATCCCTAGGGGCGGAGACCCAGTACTTC. Its translation is CASSGDRVSLGAETQYF. The chain combines TRBV7-6 with TRBJ2-5; 9 nucleotides match TRBD1. V was clipped by 5 bases and J by 5 bases; unmatched bases: 15. CDR1 SGHVS and CDR2 FNYEAQ come from the germline V gene. The CDR3 consists of 17 residues.

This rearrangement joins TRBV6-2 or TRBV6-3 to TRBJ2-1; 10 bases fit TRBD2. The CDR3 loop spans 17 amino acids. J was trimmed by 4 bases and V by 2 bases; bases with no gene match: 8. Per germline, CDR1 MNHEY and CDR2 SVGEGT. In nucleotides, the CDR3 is TGTGCCAGCAGTTACAACCTAAGCGGGGGGGCATACAATGAGCAGTTCTTC. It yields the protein CASSYNLSGGAYNEQFF.

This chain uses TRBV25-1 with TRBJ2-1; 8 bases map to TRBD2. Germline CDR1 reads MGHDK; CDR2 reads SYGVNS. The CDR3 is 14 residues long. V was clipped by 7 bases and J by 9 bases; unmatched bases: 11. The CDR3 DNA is TGTGCCAGCACCCCCGCGGGGGGATTTAGTGAGCAGTTCTTC. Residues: CASTPAGGFSEQFF.

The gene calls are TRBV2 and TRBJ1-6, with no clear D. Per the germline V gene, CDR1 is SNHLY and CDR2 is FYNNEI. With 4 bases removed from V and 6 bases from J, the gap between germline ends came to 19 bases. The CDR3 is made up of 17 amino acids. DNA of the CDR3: TGTGCCAGCAGTGCTCCATTAAGCCGGGAGAGTAATTCACCCCTCCACTTT. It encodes CASSAPLSRESNSPLHF.

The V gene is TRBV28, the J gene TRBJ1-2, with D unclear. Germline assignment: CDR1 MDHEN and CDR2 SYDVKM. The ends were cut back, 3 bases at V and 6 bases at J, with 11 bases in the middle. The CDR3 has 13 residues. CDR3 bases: TGTGCCAGCAGTTTCTCCGGGAGAGATGGCTACACCTTC. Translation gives CASSFSGRDGYTF.

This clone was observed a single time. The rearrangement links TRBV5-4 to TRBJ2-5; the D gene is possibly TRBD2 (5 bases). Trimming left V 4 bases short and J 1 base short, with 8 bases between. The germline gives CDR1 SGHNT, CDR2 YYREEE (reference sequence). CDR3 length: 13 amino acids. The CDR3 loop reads CASSRTGQETQYF. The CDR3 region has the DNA TGTGCCAGCAGCCGGACTGGCCAAGAGACCCAGTACTTC.

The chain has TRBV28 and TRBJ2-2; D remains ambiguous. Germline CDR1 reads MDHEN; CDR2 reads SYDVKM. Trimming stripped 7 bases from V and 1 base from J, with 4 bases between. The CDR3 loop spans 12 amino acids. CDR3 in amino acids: CASTVNTGELFF. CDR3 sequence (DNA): TGTGCCAGCACGGTGAACACCGGGGAGCTGTTTTTT. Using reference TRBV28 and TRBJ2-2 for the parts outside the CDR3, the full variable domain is DVKVTQSSRYLVKRTGEKVFLECVQDMDHENMFWYRQDPGLGLRLIYFSYDVKMKEKGDIPEGYSVSREKKERFSLILESASTNQTSMYLCASTVNTGELFFGEGSRLTVL.

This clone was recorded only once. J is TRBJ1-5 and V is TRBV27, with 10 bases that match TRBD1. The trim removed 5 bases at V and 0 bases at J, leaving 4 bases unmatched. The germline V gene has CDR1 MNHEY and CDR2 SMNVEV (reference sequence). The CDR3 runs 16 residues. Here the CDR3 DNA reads TGTGCCAGCAGTCTGGGACAGGGGTATAGCAATCAGCCCCAGCATTTT. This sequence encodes CASSLGQGYSNQPQHF.

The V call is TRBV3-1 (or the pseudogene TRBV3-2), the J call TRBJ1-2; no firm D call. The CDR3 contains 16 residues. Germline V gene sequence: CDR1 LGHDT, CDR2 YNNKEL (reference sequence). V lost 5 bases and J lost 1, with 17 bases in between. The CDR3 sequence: CASSLFDKSYNYGYTF. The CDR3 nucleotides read TGTGCCAGCAGCTTATTCGACAAGAGCTATAACTATGGCTACACCTTC.

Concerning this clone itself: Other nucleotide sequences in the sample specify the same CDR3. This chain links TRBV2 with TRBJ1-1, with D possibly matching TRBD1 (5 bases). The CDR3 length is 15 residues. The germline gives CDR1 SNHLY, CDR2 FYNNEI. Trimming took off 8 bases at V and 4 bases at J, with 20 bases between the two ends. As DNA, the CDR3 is TGTGCCAGCGGTTATTTGGGGGGGGGAGGCACTGAAGCTTTCTTT. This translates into CASGYLGGGGTEAFF.

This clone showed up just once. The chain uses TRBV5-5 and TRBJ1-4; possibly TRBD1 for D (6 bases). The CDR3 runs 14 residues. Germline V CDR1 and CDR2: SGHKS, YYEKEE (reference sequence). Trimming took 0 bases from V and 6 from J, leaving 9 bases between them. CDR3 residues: CASSLGRTDEKLFF. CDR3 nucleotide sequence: TGTGCCAGCAGCTTGGGGAGGACAGATGAAAAACTGTTTTTT.

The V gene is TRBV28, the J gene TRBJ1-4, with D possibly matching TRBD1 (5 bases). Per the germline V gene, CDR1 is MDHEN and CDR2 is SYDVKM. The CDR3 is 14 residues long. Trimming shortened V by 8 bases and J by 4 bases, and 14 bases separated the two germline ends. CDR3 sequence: CASATQGNNEKLFF. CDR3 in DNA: TGTGCCAGCGCCACCCAGGGAAATAATGAAAAACTGTTTTTT.

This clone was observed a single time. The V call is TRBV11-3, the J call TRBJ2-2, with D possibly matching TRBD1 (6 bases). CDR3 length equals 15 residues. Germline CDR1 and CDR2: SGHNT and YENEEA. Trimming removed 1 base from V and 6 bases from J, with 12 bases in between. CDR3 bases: TGTGCCAGCAGCTTAGCCACAGGGACCCCCGGGGAGCTGTTTTTT. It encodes CASSLATGTPGELFF.

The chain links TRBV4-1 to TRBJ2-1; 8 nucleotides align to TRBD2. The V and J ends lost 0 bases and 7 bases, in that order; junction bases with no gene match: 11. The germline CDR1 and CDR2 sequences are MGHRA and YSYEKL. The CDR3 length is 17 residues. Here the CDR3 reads CASSQDSRGGAQNEQFF. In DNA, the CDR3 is TGCGCCAGCAGCCAAGATTCACGGGGGGGGGCCCAGAATGAGCAGTTCTTC.

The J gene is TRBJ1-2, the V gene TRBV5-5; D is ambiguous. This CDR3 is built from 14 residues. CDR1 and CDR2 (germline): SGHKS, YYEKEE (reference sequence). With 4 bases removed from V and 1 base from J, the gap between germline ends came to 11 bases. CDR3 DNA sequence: TGTGCCAGCAGCCCATCCACAGTTAACTATGGCTACACCTTC. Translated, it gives CASSPSTVNYGYTF. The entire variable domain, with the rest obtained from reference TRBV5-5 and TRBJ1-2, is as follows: DAGVTQSPTHLIKTRGQQVTLRCSPISGHKSVSWYQQVLGQGPQFIFQYYEKEERGRGNFPDRFSARQFPNYSSELNVNALLLGDSALYLCASSPSTVNYGYTFGSGTRLTVV.

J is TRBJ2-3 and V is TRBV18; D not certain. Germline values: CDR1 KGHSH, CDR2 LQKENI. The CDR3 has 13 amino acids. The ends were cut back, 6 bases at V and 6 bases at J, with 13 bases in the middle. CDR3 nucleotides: TGTGCCAGCTCCCCCCCCTCTTCCGATACGCAGTATTTT. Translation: CASSPPSSDTQYF. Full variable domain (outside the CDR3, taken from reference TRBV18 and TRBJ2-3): NAGVMQNPRHLVRRRGQEARLRCSPMKGHSHVYWYRQLPEEGLKFMVYLQKENIIDESGMPKERFSAEFPKEGPSILRIQQVVRGDSAAYFCASSPPSSDTQYFGPGTRLTVL.